The clone carrying this T cell receptor (beta chain) was seen only a few times. Its target is not known. The sample has other DNA sequences that encode this CDR3 too. These data are taken from a study of shared clonotypes between healthy human individuals. Study-level findings and limits: Clonotype sharing among donors, it was expected, would be affected by sequencing depth. Despite large depth, rarefaction showed incomplete sorted-subset sequencing. Shared clonotypes across all four donors exceeded non-shared ones in generation probability. Only blood samples were collected, and tissue repertoires likely differ.

This CDR3 contains 14 residues. CDR1 is KGHSH, CDR2 LQKENI, per germline. V shed 3 bases and J 3 bases; nucleotides not matched to a gene: 2. Sequenced by immunoSEQ multiplex PCR; TCRdb stores in-frame clones only, minus some. The repertoire consists of approximately 2,300,000 clones, with approximately 90% occurring once and the leading ten covering around 0.38%. This chain uses TRBV18 with TRBJ1-1; the match to TRBD1 covers 9 bases. This TCR came from a man aged 18 to 29 in good health. Some clones in this sample may be carry-over from other donors' samples. The sample taken for sequencing was naive CD4+ T cells from PBMCs. Subset in this sample: CD45RA+ positively selected. CDR3 in DNA: TGTGCCAGCTCACCGACAGGGGGGGACACTGAAGCTTTCTTT. As protein: CASSPTGGDTEAFF.